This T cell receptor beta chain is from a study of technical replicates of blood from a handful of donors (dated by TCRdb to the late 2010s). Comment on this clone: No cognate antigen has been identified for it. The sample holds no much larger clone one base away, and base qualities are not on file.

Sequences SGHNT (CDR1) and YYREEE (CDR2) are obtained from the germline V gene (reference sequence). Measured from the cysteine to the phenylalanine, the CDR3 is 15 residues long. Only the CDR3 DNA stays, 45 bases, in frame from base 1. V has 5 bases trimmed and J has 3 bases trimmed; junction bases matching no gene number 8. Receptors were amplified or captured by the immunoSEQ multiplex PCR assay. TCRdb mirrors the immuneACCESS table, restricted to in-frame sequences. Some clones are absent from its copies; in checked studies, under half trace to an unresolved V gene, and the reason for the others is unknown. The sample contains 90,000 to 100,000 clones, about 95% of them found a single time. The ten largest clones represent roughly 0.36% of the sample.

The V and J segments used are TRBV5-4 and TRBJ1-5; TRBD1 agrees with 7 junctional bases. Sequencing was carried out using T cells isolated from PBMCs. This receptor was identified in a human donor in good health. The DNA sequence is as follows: TGTGCCAGCAGTCCAGAAGGGGGCCTCAATCAGCCCCAGCATTTT. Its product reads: CASSPEGGLNQPQHF.